The T cell receptor (beta chain) under discussion was sequenced for a study of identical twins. CDR1 is LNHDA, CDR2 SQIVND, per germline (reference sequence). V was cut by 1 base and J by 4 bases, with 8 bases left in between. The CDR3 is 14 amino acids. This clonotype has a handful of counts. Its antigen is not known. Healthy Caucasians were all of the donors. TCRdb redid the calling of the 5' RACE reads with MiXCR, one entry per CDR3 protein. The sample includes 350,000 or so distinct CDR3 sequences, roughly an eighth of them seen just once. Findings of the study overall: Part of the zero-insertion signal could reflect confounding by invariant MAIT and iNKT cells. Compared with unrelated sharing, twin-shared out-of-frame alpha sequences had more low-probability sequences.

These records were also assigned to another study, of yellow fever vaccine responses in identical twins. That study adds: Twins reportedly appeared to share part of their vaccine T cell response while keeping part individual.

Sample: CD8+ T cells sorted from blood. The sequence derives from a woman between 18 and 29 years old in good health. The V and J genes are TRBV19 and TRBJ2-1; D ambiguous. CDR3 loop: CASSIARKYNEQFF. The DNA of the CDR3 is TGTGCCAGTAGTATAGCGCGGAAATACAATGAGCAGTTCTTC.